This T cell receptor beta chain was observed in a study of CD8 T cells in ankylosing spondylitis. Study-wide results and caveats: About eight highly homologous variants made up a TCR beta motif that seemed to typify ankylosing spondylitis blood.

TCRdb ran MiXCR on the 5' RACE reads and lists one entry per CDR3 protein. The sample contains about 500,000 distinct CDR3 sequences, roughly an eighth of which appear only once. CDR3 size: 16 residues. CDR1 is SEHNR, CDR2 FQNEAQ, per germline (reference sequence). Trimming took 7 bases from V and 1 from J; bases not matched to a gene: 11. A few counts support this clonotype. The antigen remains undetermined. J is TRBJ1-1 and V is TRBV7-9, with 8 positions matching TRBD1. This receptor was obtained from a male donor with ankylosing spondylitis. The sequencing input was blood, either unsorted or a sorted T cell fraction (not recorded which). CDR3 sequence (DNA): TGTGCCAGCACTCTCACCCGGACAGGGCGGAACACTGAAGCTTTCTTT. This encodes CASTLTRTGRNTEAFF.